The 24 T cell receptor beta chains presented below share a single source sample, sequenced in a study of T cells after yellow fever vaccination. TCRdb reanalysed the 5' RACE reads using MiXCR and keeps one entry per CDR3 protein. In the table there are hundreds of thousands of distinct CDR3 sequences, around 16% of which are singletons. This specimen was PBMCs, taken 5 days after the first yellow fever vaccination. These receptors were taken from a man between 18 and 29 years old who received the YFV17D yellow fever vaccine.

This clonotype was recorded a few times. The rearrangement joins TRBV7-3 to TRBJ2-1; D is possibly TRBD2 (5 bases). V was pared by 1 base and J by 8 bases, with 15 bases between. CDR3 length: 15 residues. Germline values: CDR1 SGHTA, CDR2 FQGTGA. CDR3 in amino acids: CASSLNPPSLHEQFF. CDR3 bases: TGTGCCAGCAGCTTAAATCCCCCTAGCTTGCATGAGCAGTTCTTC.

J is TRBJ1-3 and V is TRBV4-2, with TRBD1 matching 7 bases. The junction had 10 bases not matched to a gene; V was cut back by 3 bases and J by 2 bases. The CDR3 extends over 17 amino acids. From germline, CDR1 is LGHNA and CDR2 YNFKEQ. The CDR3 DNA reads TGTGCCAGCAGCCAGGCCCGGACAGGTTTGGCTGGAAACACCATATATTTT. Protein: CASSQARTGLAGNTIYF.

The gene calls are TRBV6-2 or TRBV6-3 and TRBJ1-5, with D possibly being TRBD1 (6 bases). The CDR3 is made up of 13 amino acids. Trimming removed 6 bases at V and 2 bases at J, with 8 bases between. Germline V gene data show CDR1 as MNHEY and CDR2 as SVGEGT. The CDR3 DNA is TGTGCCAGCAGAGACAGGCGCAATCAGCCCCAGCATTTT. The encoded protein is CASRDRRNQPQHF.

The sample holds many counts of this clonotype. The chain uses TRBV7-2 and TRBJ1-5; D is uncertain. Trimming shortened V by 4 bases and J by 1 base, and 8 bases separated the two germline ends. The CDR3 consists of 14 residues. Germline-derived CDR1 and CDR2 are SGHTA and FQGNSA. The CDR3 coding sequence is TGTGCCAGCAGCTCCTTTGGGAGCAATCAGCCCCAGCATTTT. Translated: CASSSFGSNQPQHF.

This clonotype was counted between two and nine times. The rearrangement joins TRBV7-3 to TRBJ2-2; weak D call: TRBD2 (6 bases). The length of the CDR3 is 16 residues. Germline V gene lookup returns CDR1 SGHTA and CDR2 FQGTGA. With 4 bases removed from V and 4 bases from J, the gap between germline ends came to 16 bases. CDR3 sequence: CASSSSGGGRTGELFF. CDR3 nucleotides: TGTGCCAGCAGCTCCAGTGGTGGAGGGCGCACCGGGGAGCTGTTTTTT.

This clonotype appeared a few times. The chain combines TRBV30 with TRBJ2-1; 10 bases agree with TRBD2. V shed 8 bases, J shed 5 bases, and the junction held 12 bases outside the gene matches. Germline CDR1 reads GTSNPN; CDR2 reads SVGIG (reference sequence). CDR3 size: 15 residues. The CDR3 DNA reads TGTGCCGGCGAGTCCTCTAGCGGGGGTCACAATGAGCAGTTCTTC. Amino acids: CAGESSSGGHNEQFF.

This clonotype was found a few times. The chain employs TRBV7-3 and TRBJ2-5; D could derive from TRBD1 or TRBD2 (5 bases each). CDR1 SGHTA and CDR2 FQGTGA come from the germline V gene. Trimming shortened V by 1 base and J by 3 bases, and 15 bases separated the two germline ends. The CDR3 has 16 residues. The CDR3 bases are TGTGCCAGCAGCTTAAACCCGGGACGGGAAAAAGAGACCCAGTACTTC. Protein sequence: CASSLNPGREKETQYF. Drawing the rest from reference TRBV7-3 and TRBJ2-5, the complete variable domain is GAGVSQTPSNKVTEKGKYVELRCDPISGHTALYWYRQSLGQGPEFLIYFQGTGAADDSGLPNDRFFAVRPEGSVSTLKIQRTERGDSAVYLCASSLNPGREKETQYFGPGTRLLVL.

This clonotype was picked up a small number of times. V usage is TRBV7-8 and J usage is TRBJ1-6; D gene unclear. Trimming took 1 base from V and 5 from J, leaving 6 bases between them. This CDR3 is built from 14 residues. Germline-derived CDR1 and CDR2 are SGHVS and FQNEAQ. CDR3: CASSLETDNSPLHF. In DNA form, the CDR3 reads TGTGCCAGCAGCTTAGAAACGGATAATTCACCCCTCCACTTT.

The chain combines TRBV6-5 with TRBJ2-3; 7 bases align to TRBD2. After removal of 4 bases from V and 3 bases from J, the junction contained 4 bases not matched to a gene. Germline V gene lookup returns CDR1 MNHEY and CDR2 SVGAGI. This CDR3 has 14 amino acids. CDR3 DNA: TGTGCCAGCAGTTGGGGGGGAAATACAGATACGCAGTATTTT. It translates to CASSWGGNTDTQYF.

The rearrangement uses TRBV5-6 and TRBJ1-1, with unresolved D. CDR3 size: 15 residues. Trimming pared 4 bases from V and 0 bases from J, leaving 13 bases between. CDR1 is SGHDT, CDR2 YYEEEE, per germline. CDR3 region: CASSPLGPLNTEAFF. Here the CDR3 DNA reads TGTGCCAGCAGCCCGTTAGGACCTTTGAACACTGAAGCTTTCTTT.

On this clonotype itself: One junction end does not reproduce the germline sequence, and a read error may be involved. The rearrangement uses TRBV18 and TRBJ1-2; tentative D call: TRBD1 (6 bases). CDR3 length: 13 residues. CDR1 KGHSH and CDR2 LQKENI come from the germline V gene. For the CDR3, the DNA is TGTGCCAGCTCACCAACAGGGAACTATCGCTACACCTTC. As protein: CASSPTGNYRYTF.

The CDR3 spells CASSQDPGTGQLNTEAFF. CDR3 bases: TGCGCCAGCAGCCAAGATCCGGGGACGGGACAGTTGAACACTGAAGCTTTCTTT. This chain connects TRBV4-1 to TRBJ1-1; 7 bases map to TRBD1. With 0 bases clipped from V and 0 bases from J, the junction kept 10 bases outside the gene matches. This CDR3 has 18 residues. The germline V gene encodes CDR1 MGHRA and CDR2 YSYEKL.

The V call is TRBV5-1, the J call TRBJ2-1, with unresolved D. The CDR3 length is 17 residues. Germline loops: CDR1 SGHRS, CDR2 YFSETQ. Trimming removed 0 bases from V and 1 base from J, with 14 bases in between. Here the CDR3 reads CASSLADGGPSYNEQFF. CDR3 nucleotide sequence: TGCGCCAGCAGCTTGGCCGACGGCGGTCCTTCCTACAATGAGCAGTTCTTC.

This chain joins TRBV7-2 and TRBJ2-5; 9 bases map to TRBD1. This CDR3 is built from 15 residues. Germline values: CDR1 SGHTA, CDR2 FQGNSA. V was clipped by 5 bases and J by 5 bases; unmatched bases: 9. The CDR3 DNA follows: TGTGCCAGCAGCGTATCACAGGGGGCGGGGGAGACCCAGTACTTC. This encodes CASSVSQGAGETQYF. Filled out from reference TRBV7-2 and TRBJ2-5, the complete variable domain reads GAGVSQSPSNKVTEKGKDVELRCDPISGHTALYWYRQSLGQGLEFLIYFQGNSAPDKSGLPSDRFSAERTGGSVSTLTIQRTQQEDSAVYLCASSVSQGAGETQYFGPGTRLLVL.

This clonotype was observed a handful of times. J is TRBJ2-7 and V is TRBV7-9; 10 bases line up with TRBD1. This CDR3 is 16 amino acids long. Germline V gives CDR1 SEHNR, CDR2 FQNEAQ (reference sequence). The V segment lost 3 bases and the J segment 1 base; nucleotides outside the gene matches: 6. DNA of the CDR3: TGTGCCAGCAGCTTGACAGGGGGCTCCATATCCTACGAGCAGTACTTC. Translated: CASSLTGGSISYEQYF.

The rearrangement links TRBV27 to TRBJ1-3, with D unresolved. From germline, CDR1 is MNHEY and CDR2 SMNVEV (reference sequence). V lost 5 bases to trimming and J lost 4 bases, with 12 bases between them. This CDR3 has 14 amino acids. DNA for the CDR3: TGTGCCAGCAGTCTTTCGGGGATCGGAAACACCATATATTTT. Protein product: CASSLSGIGNTIYF.

This chain links TRBV5-4 with TRBJ2-3; 7 nucleotides line up with TRBD2. Trimming cost V 1 base and J 5 bases; bases outside gene matches: 10. CDR3 length equals 16 residues. Germline values: CDR1 SGHNT, CDR2 YYREEE (reference sequence). The CDR3 loop is CASSLYRGEWRDTQYF. The CDR3 DNA reads TGTGCCAGCAGCTTGTACCGGGGGGAGTGGAGAGATACGCAGTATTTT.

The chain joins TRBV19 to TRBJ2-2; 9 positions match TRBD1. Trimming took 5 bases from V and 5 from J; bases not matched to a gene: 6. The CDR3 is 15 residues long. The germline V gene has CDR1 LNHDA and CDR2 SQIVND (reference sequence). The CDR3 spells CASSPRDRVTGELFF. The CDR3 nucleotides read TGTGCCAGTAGTCCCCGGGACAGGGTAACCGGGGAGCTGTTTTTT.

The chain uses TRBV4-1 and TRBJ1-3, with D tentatively TRBD1 (5 bases). The CDR3 totals 16 residues. Germline lookup yields CDR1 MGHRA and CDR2 YSYEKL. The germline V and J ends were trimmed by 4 bases and 4 bases, with 17 bases remaining between them. The DNA for the CDR3 is TGCGCCAGCAGCCTAACGACAGCCTCGGGGGGAAACACCATATATTTT. Its protein is CASSLTTASGGNTIYF.

This clonotype was picked up many times. This sequence joins TRBV5-1 and TRBJ1-2; tentatively, D is TRBD1 (5 bases). The germline V gene encodes CDR1 SGHRS and CDR2 YFSETQ. This CDR3 is 15 amino acids long. V was clipped by 4 bases and J by 4 bases, with 17 bases between them. This chain's CDR3 is CASSPGGGDLYGYTF. The CDR3 DNA sequence: TGCGCCAGCAGCCCGGGCGGGGGGGACCTCTATGGCTACACCTTC. Combining the CDR3 with reference TRBV5-1 and TRBJ1-2 gives the whole variable domain KAGVTQTPRYLIKTRGQQVTLSCSPISGHRSVSWYQQTPGQGLQFLFEYFSETQRNKGNFPGRFSGRQFSNSRSEMNVSTLELGDSALYLCASSPGGGDLYGYTFGSGTRLTVV.

The rearrangement uses TRBV5-1 and TRBJ2-1; either TRBD1 or TRBD2 may supply D (5 bases each). Germline V gene sequence: CDR1 SGHRS, CDR2 YFSETQ. The length of the CDR3 is 15 residues. With 0 bases removed from V and 2 bases from J, the gap between germline ends came to 9 bases. The CDR3 region is CASSLGDGPYNEQFF. The CDR3 DNA reads as TGCGCCAGCAGCTTGGGGGACGGTCCCTACAATGAGCAGTTCTTC.

The chain employs TRBV25-1 and TRBJ1-2; a possible D gene is TRBD1 (5 bases). The CDR3 contains 13 residues. Germline V gives CDR1 MGHDK, CDR2 SYGVNS. V lost 2 bases, J lost 6 bases, and 10 bases lay in between. CDR3 DNA: TGTGCCAGCAGTGAAGCAGGGCAGGATGGCTACACCTTC. It encodes CASSEAGQDGYTF.

This clonotype has more than one count but fewer than ten. The rearrangement uses TRBV12-3 or TRBV12-4 and TRBJ2-7; TRBD1 might be the D (6 bases). V was cut by 6 bases and J by 2 bases, with 11 bases left in between. The CDR3 totals 13 residues. As DNA, the CDR3 is TGTGCCAGCAGCAGTGGGACACCCTACGAGCAGTACTTC. Its translation: CASSSGTPYEQYF.

This clonotype turned up a few times. The rearrangement uses TRBV6-2 or TRBV6-3 and TRBJ2-1; maybe TRBD1 (5 bases). Germline V CDR1 and CDR2: MNHEY, SVGEGT. The CDR3 has 12 residues. V was cut by 7 bases and J by 7 bases, with 11 bases left in between. CDR3 residues: CASNLGVNEQFF. The CDR3 coding sequence is TGTGCCAGCAACTTAGGGGTAAATGAGCAGTTCTTC.